Listed below are T cell receptor beta chains from one sample, sequenced in a study of PD-1 blockade in classical Hodgkin lymphoma. Libraries were prepared by immunoSEQ multiplex PCR; TCRdb keeps only in-frame clonotypes and omits some of them. Of roughly 100,000 clones listed, around 78% are singletons. The specimen comprised peripheral blood mononuclear cells (PBMCs), sampled before the fourth cycle of nivolumab. Receptors originate from a human donor with classical Hodgkin lymphoma. Each CDR3 is given with its conserved first and last residue. Fields, in order: D gene, V gene, J gene, clone size, CDR3 DNA, CDR3 protein. D genes are given only for firm matches. Clone size is given for some rows only: seen once, a few or many times, or a class if the clone is expanded.

.,TRBV6-5,TRBJ1-4,few,TGTGCCAGCACCGACTCAGGGACTGGGGATGAAAAACTGTTTTTT,CASTDSGTGDEKLFF
.,TRBV28,TRBJ1-2,.,TGTGCCAGCAGTGTACACAGAAAAAATGGCTACACCTTC,CASSVHRKNGYTF
.,TRBV27,TRBJ1-4,.,TGTGCCAGCAGCTTACCGGGGGCTAATGAAAAACTGTTTTTT,CASSLPGANEKLFF
.,TRBV9,TRBJ2-2,.,TGTGCCAGCAGCGCTGCGAGAGCCGGGGAGCTGTTTTTT,CASSAARAGELFF
.,TRBV5-6,TRBJ1-1,few,TGTGCCAGCAGCTTGTGGTCGGGGAACACTGAAGCTTTCTTT,CASSLWSGNTEAFF
TRBD1,TRBV18,TRBJ2-5,few,TGTGCCAGCTCTCCGACAGGGGTCCAAGAGACCCAGTACTTC,CASSPTGVQETQYF
TRBD1,TRBV6-4,TRBJ2-1,.,TGTGCCAGCAGGAGAGGACAGGGGGCCGATGAGCAGTTCTTC,CASRRGQGADEQFF
TRBD1,TRBV5-1,TRBJ1-2,.,TGCGCCAGCAAGATTACAGGGGGTGGTTATGGCTACACCTTC,CASKITGGGYGYTF
TRBD1,TRBV5-1,TRBJ1-5,.,TGCGCCAGCAGCCCAGGACAGGTGAGCAATCAGCCCCAGCATTTT,CASSPGQVSNQPQHF
TRBD2,TRBV5-4,TRBJ2-5,few,TGTGCCAGCAGCCTATCCACTAGCGGGGGCGGAGAGACCCAGTACTTC,CASSLSTSGGGETQYF
.,TRBV6-5,TRBJ2-7,.,TGTGCCAGCAGTTACTCGACCCCCTCCTACGAGCAGTACTTC,CASSYSTPSYEQYF
.,TRBV5-1,TRBJ2-6,.,TGCGCCAGCAGGGAACAGTCTGGGGCCAACGTCCTGACTTTC,CASREQSGANVLTF
.,TRBV11-2,TRBJ1-2,.,TGTGCCAGCAGCTTAGAAACCGCATCTCTGGCTAACTATGGCTACACCTTC,CASSLETASLANYGYTF
TRBD2,TRBV5-4,TRBJ2-1,once,TGTGCCAGCGGTCTAGCGGGGGGGCCCAATGAGCAGTTCTTC,CASGLAGGPNEQFF
TRBD2,TRBV5-6,TRBJ2-2,.,TGTGCCAGCTCAGGACTAGCGGGATTTGTCGGGGAGCTGTTTTTT,CASSGLAGFVGELFF
TRBD1,TRBV7-3,TRBJ2-1,.,TGTGCCAGCAGCCAAGGGGGCTATGAGCAGTTCTTC,CASSQGGYEQFF
.,TRBV6-5,TRBJ1-2,.,TGTGCCAGCAGTTACGCAGATAACTATGGCTACACCTTC,CASSYADNYGYTF
TRBD1,TRBV28,TRBJ1-4,.,TGTGCCAGCAGCTTCCGGACAGGGCGTAATGAAAAACTGTTTTTT,CASSFRTGRNEKLFF
TRBD2,TRBV6-5,TRBJ2-7,.,TGTGCCAGCAGTTACATAGCGGGAGCAGGAGAGCAGTACTTC,CASSYIAGAGEQYF
TRBD1,TRBV5-4,TRBJ2-7,.,TGTGCCAGCAGCTCCCGGGACAGGGGCAACGAGCAGTACTTC,CASSSRDRGNEQYF
TRBD2,TRBV11-1,TRBJ2-3,.,TGTGCCAGCAGCTCCGGGACTAGCGGGGGGGCGAAGTATTTT,CASSSGTSGGAKYF
.,TRBV6-1,TRBJ2-3,.,TGTGCCAGCAGTGAAGCGGGGGGTAGGGATACGCAGTATTTT,CASSEAGGRDTQYF
.,TRBV6-5,TRBJ1-1,.,TGTGCCAGCAGTTACATGGGGAACACTGAAGCTTTCTTT,CASSYMGNTEAFF
TRBD1,TRBV29-1,TRBJ2-7,.,TGCAGCGTTGCACGGGACAGGATAACCTACGAGCAGTACTTC,CSVARDRITYEQYF
TRBD1,TRBV25-1,TRBJ2-7,.,TGTGCCAGCAGACCCGGGACAGCTTACGAGCAGTACTTC,CASRPGTAYEQYF
.,TRBV5-1,TRBJ1-6,.,TGCGCCAGCAGCTTGGAGGGGGGTTCACCCCTCCACTTT,CASSLEGGSPLHF
.,TRBV28,TRBJ2-3,.,TGTGCCAGCAGTTTATTCTCACCACAGGGAGGAGCGCAGTATTTT,CASSLFSPQGGAQYF
.,TRBV28,TRBJ2-3,.,TGTGCCAGCAGCCTGGCAGGGTCCAGGTCAGATACGCAGTATTTT,CASSLAGSRSDTQYF
TRBD1,TRBV7-2,TRBJ2-7,once,TGTGCCAGCAGCCATATGGGGACAGGGAGGCACGAGCAGTACTTC,CASSHMGTGRHEQYF
TRBD1,TRBV2,TRBJ1-5,.,TGTGCCAGCACCCCGGGACAGGGGTATCAGCCCCAGCATTTT,CASTPGQGYQPQHF
.,TRBV18,TRBJ2-7,.,TGTGCCAGCTCACCAGGCGGCTACGAGCAGTACTTC,CASSPGGYEQYF
.,TRBV19,TRBJ2-7,once,TGTGCCAGTAGTACTCCCTACGAGCAGTACTTC,CASSTPYEQYF
TRBD1,TRBV6-5,TRBJ1-1,.,TGTGCCAGCAGCCTGACAGGGGGCTACACTGAAGCTTTCTTT,CASSLTGGYTEAFF
.,TRBV7-9,TRBJ1-3,once,TGTGCCAGCAGCTGGAAGGGGTCGGGCAGCTCTGGAAACACCATATATTTT,CASSWKGSGSSGNTIYF
TRBD2,TRBV6-5,TRBJ2-1,.,TGTGCCAGCTGGAATAGCGGGCCTGCCCAAAGGCAGTTCTTC,CASWNSGPAQRQFF
.,TRBV5-6,TRBJ2-1,.,TGTGCCAGCAGCCACGTCGCCACAAGCAAACTTTACAATGAGCAGTTCTTC,CASSHVATSKLYNEQFF
TRBD2,TRBV6-5,TRBJ2-3,.,TGTGCCAGCAAACTAGCGGGGGGCCTTTATTTT,CASKLAGGLYF
TRBD2,TRBV5-1,TRBJ2-2,.,TGCGCCAGCAGCTGGGGACTAGCGATGAACACCGGGGAGCTGTTTTTT,CASSWGLAMNTGELFF
.,TRBV6-5,TRBJ1-2,.,TGTGCCAGCAGGGACTATGGCTACACCTTC,CASRDYGYTF
.,TRBV7-9,TRBJ1-2,.,TGTGCCAGCAGCTTATCAGGGAGCGATGGCTACACCTTC,CASSLSGSDGYTF
TRBD1,TRBV5-1,TRBJ1-2,.,TGCGCCAGCAGACTGACAGGGTCCAACTATGGCTACACCTTC,CASRLTGSNYGYTF
TRBD2,TRBV7-9,TRBJ2-5,.,TGTGCCAGCAGCTCTGGGACTAGCAGACAAGAGACCCAGTACTTC,CASSSGTSRQETQYF
TRBD2,TRBV18,TRBJ2-1,.,TGTGCCAGCTCCGGGACTAGCGTAAACAATGAGCAGTTCTTC,CASSGTSVNNEQFF
TRBD1,TRBV29-1,TRBJ2-1,.,TGCAGCGTCTCCGGACAGGTCGGGTTTTGGGATGAGCAGTTCTTC,CSVSGQVGFWDEQFF
TRBD2,TRBV7-9,TRBJ2-1,.,TGTGCCAGCAGCTCGGGACTAGCGGTCTACAATGAGCAGTTCTTC,CASSSGLAVYNEQFF
.,TRBV7-9,TRBJ1-1,once,TGTGCCAGCAGCTTAGGGGAGTTAGTACGAGAAGCTTTCTTT,CASSLGELVREAFF
.,TRBV5-6,TRBJ1-2,.,TGTGCCAGCAGCCTCAGGGGCTATGGCTACACCTTC,CASSLRGYGYTF
TRBD2,TRBV9,TRBJ2-2,.,TGTGCCAGCAGCGTGAGGAAAAATAGCGGGAGTTACACCGGGGAGCTGTTTTTT,CASSVRKNSGSYTGELFF
.,TRBV2,TRBJ2-7,.,TGTGCCAGCAGTGTTTTAACGTTACCTTCCTACGAGCAGTACTTC,CASSVLTLPSYEQYF